Detailed here is one T cell receptor (beta chain). Its matching antigen is unknown. Only in-frame clones appear in the TCRdb table, and some are missing; sequencing was by immunoSEQ multiplex PCR. The repertoire includes 250,000 to 400,000 clones, nearly 90% of them detected once, and approximately 0.95% sits in the top ten. This entry belongs to a study of cytomegalovirus exposure and HLA in healthy donors. Overall study context: In a later analysis, it was reported that the 120 or so validation repertoires had been produced on the same platform as the 600 to 850 repertoires belonging to the first cohort.

General study points: In the 95 to 150 validation repertoires, a later analysis found that first-cohort TCR clusters tended to co-occur. High specificity and sensitivity for cytomegalovirus status were reported for the classifier. In vitro data verified a few CMV-associated chains as specific for CMV antigens.

The V end was cut by 4 bases, the J end by 10 bases, with 23 bases between. Germline CDR1 reads SGHNT; CDR2 reads YYREEE (reference sequence). CDR3 length: 15 residues. The V and J genes are TRBV5-4 and TRBJ1-2; the D gene is possibly TRBD1 (6 bases). The sequence came from a young man in good health and CMV-seronegative. Specimen: PBMCs. The CDR3 DNA reads as TGTGCCAGCAGCCAAGAAATACAGGGAAGGTGGGACTACACCTTC. This codes for CASSQEIQGRWDYTF.